The 10 T cell receptor beta chains below all came from one sample that was sequenced in a study of T cell responses to AZD1222 COVID-19 vaccine. The assay was immunoSEQ multiplex PCR, and TCRdb's table has in-frame clones only and misses some. Here the sample spans 110,000 to 150,000 clones, 93% being singletons. This material consisted of peripheral blood, taken on day 0 of AZD1222 vaccination. The receptors shown here come from an adult in good health.

The chain is built from TRBV7-8 and TRBJ1-1; D may be TRBD1 (6 bases). Trimming took off 7 bases at V and 9 bases at J, with 21 bases between the two ends. CDR3 size: 14 residues. Germline V gene lookup returns CDR1 SGHVS and CDR2 FQNEAQ. CDR3 DNA sequence: TGTGCCAGCAACCCTTTACGGGACACTTCCAAAGCTTTCTTT. It specifies CASNPLRDTSKAFF.

The chain combines TRBV24-1 with TRBJ1-2, with 10 bases lining up with TRBD1. Unmatched junction bases numbered 14, after V lost 0 bases and J lost 2 bases. The CDR3 sequence is 20 residues long. Germline V lookup: CDR1 KGHDR, CDR2 SFDVKD. The CDR3 region has the DNA TGTGCCACCAGTGATTTGGCGTATTGGGGACAGGGGATTTTCAACTATGGCTACACCTTC. The encoded protein is CATSDLAYWGQGIFNYGYTF.

The genes are TRBV10-2 and TRBJ1-4; D not resolved. Germline V gene lookup returns CDR1 WSHSY and CDR2 SAAADI. V dropped 6 bases and J dropped 8 bases, with 16 bases sitting between them. The CDR3 has 14 residues. The CDR3 DNA reads TGCGCCAGCAGGTCCGGTGGGGTTGGGGAAAAACTGTTTTTT. This translates into CASRSGGVGEKLFF.

The genes are TRBV5-6 and TRBJ1-5, with 8 bases aligning to TRBD1. The V segment lost 4 bases and the J segment 4 bases; nucleotides outside the gene matches: 7. This CDR3 has 15 residues. The germline gives CDR1 SGHDT, CDR2 YYEEEE. The CDR3 loop is CASSLGQGPNQPQHF. The DNA of the CDR3 is TGTGCCAGCAGCCTTGGACAGGGCCCGAATCAGCCCCAGCATTTT. The complete variable domain, with remaining parts taken from reference TRBV5-6 and TRBJ1-5, reads DAGVTQSPTHLIKTRGQQVTLRCSPKSGHDTVSWYQQALGQGPQFIFQYYEEEERQRGNFPDRFSGHQFPNYSSELNVNALLLGDSALYLCASSLGQGPNQPQHFGDGTRLSIL.

The chain has TRBV7-8 and TRBJ1-3; D is uncertain. Looked up from germline, CDR1 is SGHVS and CDR2 is FQNEAQ. This CDR3 is 16 amino acids long. The V end was cut by 5 bases, the J end by 2 bases, with 16 bases between. In DNA, the CDR3 is TGTGCCAGCAGCACCGAACGAAGGAGAACTGGAAACACCATATATTTT. Protein product: CASSTERRRTGNTIYF. Variable domain in full (rest from reference TRBV7-8 and TRBJ1-3): GAGVSQSPRYKVAKRGQDVALRCDPISGHVSLFWYQQALGQGPEFLTYFQNEAQLDKSGLPSDRFFAERPEGSVSTLKIQRTQQEDSAVYLCASSTERRRTGNTIYFGEGSWLTVV.

The chain couples TRBV5-1 to TRBJ2-7; 8 bases map to TRBD1. The CDR3 extends over 15 amino acids. Germline lookup yields CDR1 SGHRS and CDR2 YFSETQ. V shed 0 bases, J shed 7 bases, and the junction held 9 bases outside the gene matches. The CDR3 loop is CASSLEPSGGREQYF. CDR3 nucleotides: TGCGCCAGCAGCTTGGAACCCTCAGGGGGCAGGGAGCAGTACTTC. The entire variable domain, with the rest obtained from reference TRBV5-1 and TRBJ2-7, is as follows: KAGVTQTPRYLIKTRGQQVTLSCSPISGHRSVSWYQQTPGQGLQFLFEYFSETQRNKGNFPGRFSGRQFSNSRSEMNVSTLELGDSALYLCASSLEPSGGREQYFGPGTRLTVT.

The rearrangement uses TRBV19 and TRBJ1-5; 9 nucleotides agree with TRBD1. Germline trimming cut 5 bases from V and 1 base from J; bases unmatched to any gene: 12. Germline CDR1 LNHDA, CDR2 SQIVND (reference sequence). The CDR3 is made up of 18 amino acids. CDR3 protein: CASSPRPGDRGSNQPQHF. The CDR3 nucleotides read TGTGCCAGTAGTCCGCGGCCGGGAGACAGGGGGAGCAATCAGCCCCAGCATTTT.

This chain links TRBV5-5 with TRBJ2-1; tentative D call: TRBD2 (6 bases). The CDR3 runs to 18 residues. Germline V lookup: CDR1 SGHKS, CDR2 YYEKEE (reference sequence). V dropped 3 bases and J dropped 0 bases, with 19 bases sitting between them. The CDR3 here is CASSSGTESYSSYNEQFF. The CDR3 DNA follows: TGTGCCAGCAGCTCGGGGACTGAATCCTATAGCTCCTACAATGAGCAGTTCTTC.

The rearrangement joins TRBV19 to TRBJ1-2; TRBD1 agrees at 7 bases. The junction had 4 bases not matched to a gene; V was cut back by 3 bases and J by 3 bases. Germline V gives CDR1 LNHDA, CDR2 SQIVND (reference sequence). The CDR3 is made up of 14 amino acids. CDR3 region: CASSIGTEDYGYTF. The CDR3, as DNA: TGTGCCAGTAGTATCGGGACAGAGGACTATGGCTACACCTTC. Drawing the rest from reference TRBV19 and TRBJ1-2, the complete variable domain is DGGITQSPKYLFRKEGQNVTLSCEQNLNHDAMYWYRQDPGQGLRLIYYSQIVNDFQKGDIAEGYSVSREKKESFPLTVTSAQKNPTAFYLCASSIGTEDYGYTFGSGTRLTVV.

In its sample, this clone was seen a few times. The chain uses TRBV7-9 and TRBJ1-2; 8 positions agree with TRBD1. V was pared by 2 bases and J by 6 bases, with 5 bases of the junction left unmatched. Germline CDR1 is SEHNR and CDR2 is FQNEAQ (reference sequence). CDR3 length equals 14 residues. The CDR3 loop is CASSLLDRGDGYTF. Written as DNA, the CDR3 is TGTGCCAGCAGCTTACTAGACAGGGGAGATGGCTACACCTTC.